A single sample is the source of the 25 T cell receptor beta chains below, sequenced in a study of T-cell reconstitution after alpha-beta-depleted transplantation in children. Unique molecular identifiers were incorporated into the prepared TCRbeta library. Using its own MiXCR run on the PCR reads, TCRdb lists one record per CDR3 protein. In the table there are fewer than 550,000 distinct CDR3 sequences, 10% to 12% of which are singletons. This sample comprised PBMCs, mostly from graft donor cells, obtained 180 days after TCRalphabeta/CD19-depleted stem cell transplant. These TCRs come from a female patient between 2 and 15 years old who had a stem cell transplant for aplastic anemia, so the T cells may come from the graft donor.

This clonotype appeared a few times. CDR3 sequence reads: CASSQEEGNTIYF. CDR3 bases: TGCGCCAGCAGCCAAGAAGAGGGAAACACCATATATTTT. The chain recombines TRBV4-1 with TRBJ1-3, with D unresolved. This CDR3 comprises 13 residues. V was clipped by 0 bases and J by 4 bases, with 4 bases between them. CDR1 and CDR2 (germline): MGHRA, YSYEKL.

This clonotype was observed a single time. The CDR3 DNA is TGTGCCAGCAGCCAAAGTTTAGGGACTAGCTTGACGGCCTACGAGCAGTACTTC. Protein sequence: CASSQSLGTSLTAYEQYF. The genes are TRBV3-1 and TRBJ2-7, with 9 bases matching TRBD2. CDR1 LGHDT and CDR2 YNNKEL come from the germline V gene (reference sequence). V was pared by 2 bases and J by 2 bases, with 13 bases of the junction left unmatched. The CDR3 runs to 18 residues.

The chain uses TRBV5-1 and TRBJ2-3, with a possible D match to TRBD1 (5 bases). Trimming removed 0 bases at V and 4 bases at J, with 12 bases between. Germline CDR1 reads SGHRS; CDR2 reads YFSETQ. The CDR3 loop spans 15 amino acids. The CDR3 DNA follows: TGCGCCAGCAGCTTGGATGGGGCCCAGGCAGATACGCAGTATTTT. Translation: CASSLDGAQADTQYF.

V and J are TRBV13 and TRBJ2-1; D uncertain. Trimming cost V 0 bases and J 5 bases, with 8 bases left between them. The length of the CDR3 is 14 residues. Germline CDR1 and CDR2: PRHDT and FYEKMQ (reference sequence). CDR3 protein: CASSLGRRDNEQFF. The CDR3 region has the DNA TGTGCCAGCAGCTTAGGCCGCAGAGACAATGAGCAGTTCTTC. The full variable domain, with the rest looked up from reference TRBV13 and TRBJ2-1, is AAGVIQSPRHLIKEKRETATLKCYPIPRHDTVYWYQQGPGQDPQFLISFYEKMQSDKGSIPDRFSAQQFSDYHSELNMSSLELGDSALYFCASSLGRRDNEQFFGPGTRLTVL.

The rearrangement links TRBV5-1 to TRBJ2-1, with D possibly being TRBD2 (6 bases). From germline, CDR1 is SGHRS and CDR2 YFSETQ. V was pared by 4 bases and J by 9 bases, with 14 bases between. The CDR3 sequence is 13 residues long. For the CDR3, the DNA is TGCGCCAGCAGCGGTCATAGAGCGGGTGAGCAGTTCTTC. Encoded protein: CASSGHRAGEQFF.

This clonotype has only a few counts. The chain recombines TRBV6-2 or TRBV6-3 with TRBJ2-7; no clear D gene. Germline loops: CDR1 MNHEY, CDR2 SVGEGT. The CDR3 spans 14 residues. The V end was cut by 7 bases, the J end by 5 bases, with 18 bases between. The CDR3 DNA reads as TGTGCCAGCACCACGACCCTGAAGGCCCACGAGCAGTACTTC. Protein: CASTTTLKAHEQYF.

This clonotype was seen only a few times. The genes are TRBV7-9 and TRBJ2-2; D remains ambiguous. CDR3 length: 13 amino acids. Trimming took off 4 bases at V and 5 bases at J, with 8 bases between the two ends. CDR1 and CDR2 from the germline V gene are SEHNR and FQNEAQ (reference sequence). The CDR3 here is CASSSIVTGELFF. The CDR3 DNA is TGTGCCAGCAGCTCGATAGTAACCGGGGAGCTGTTTTTT.

The CDR3 sequence is CSVAVLGDTGELFF. CDR3 in DNA: TGCAGCGTTGCGGTTTTAGGGGACACCGGGGAGCTGTTTTTT. The chain carries TRBV29-1 and TRBJ2-2; a possible D gene is TRBD1 (5 bases). V shed 4 bases and J shed 3 bases, with 12 bases lying between them. The germline V gene encodes CDR1 SQVTM and CDR2 ANQGSEA. This CDR3 region has 14 residues.

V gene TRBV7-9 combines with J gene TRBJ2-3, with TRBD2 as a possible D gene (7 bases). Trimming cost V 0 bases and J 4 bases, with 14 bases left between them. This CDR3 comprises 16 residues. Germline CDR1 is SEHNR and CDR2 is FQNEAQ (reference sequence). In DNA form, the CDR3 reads TGTGCCAGCAGCTTAGCGCATGGGGGGGCCGCAGATACGCAGTATTTT. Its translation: CASSLAHGGAADTQYF.

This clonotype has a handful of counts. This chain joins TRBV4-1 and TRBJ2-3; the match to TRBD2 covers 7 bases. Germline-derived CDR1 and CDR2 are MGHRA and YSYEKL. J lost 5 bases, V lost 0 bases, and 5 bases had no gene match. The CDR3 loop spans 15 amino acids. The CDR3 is CASSQDRGRVDTQYF. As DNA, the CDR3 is TGCGCCAGCAGCCAAGATCGGGGGAGGGTAGATACGCAGTATTTT.

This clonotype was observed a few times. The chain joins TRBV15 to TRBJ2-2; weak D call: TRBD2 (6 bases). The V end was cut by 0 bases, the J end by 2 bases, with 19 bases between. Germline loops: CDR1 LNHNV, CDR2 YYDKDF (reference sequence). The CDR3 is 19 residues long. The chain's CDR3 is CATSRDLFWRDLNTGELFF. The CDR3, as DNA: TGTGCCACCAGCAGAGATCTCTTTTGGAGGGATCTCAACACCGGGGAGCTGTTTTTT. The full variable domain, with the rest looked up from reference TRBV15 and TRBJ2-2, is DAMVIQNPRYQVTQFGKPVTLSCSQTLNHNVMYWYQQKSSQAPKLLFHYYDKDFNNEADTPDNFQSRRPNTSFCFLDIRSPGLGDTAMYLCATSRDLFWRDLNTGELFFGEGSRLTVL.

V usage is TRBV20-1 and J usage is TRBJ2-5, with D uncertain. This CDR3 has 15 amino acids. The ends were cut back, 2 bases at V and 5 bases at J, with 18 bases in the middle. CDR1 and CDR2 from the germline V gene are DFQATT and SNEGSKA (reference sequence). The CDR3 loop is CSARSGMIGVETQYF. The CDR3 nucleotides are TGCAGTGCTAGATCGGGTATGATCGGCGTGGAGACCCAGTACTTC.

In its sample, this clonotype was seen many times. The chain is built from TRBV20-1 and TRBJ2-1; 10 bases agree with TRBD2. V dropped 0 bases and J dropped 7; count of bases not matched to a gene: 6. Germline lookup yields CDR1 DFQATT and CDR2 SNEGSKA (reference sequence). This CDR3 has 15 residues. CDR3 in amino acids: CSARESGRARNEQFF. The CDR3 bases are TGCAGTGCTAGAGAAAGCGGGAGGGCCCGGAATGAGCAGTTCTTC.

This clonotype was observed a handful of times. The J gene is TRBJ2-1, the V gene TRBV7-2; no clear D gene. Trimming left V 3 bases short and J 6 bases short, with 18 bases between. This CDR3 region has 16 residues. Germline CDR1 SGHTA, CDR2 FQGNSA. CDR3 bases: TGTGCCAGCAGCTTGCGCCGGGCCTACGAAGGCAATGAGCAGTTCTTC. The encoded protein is CASSLRRAYEGNEQFF.

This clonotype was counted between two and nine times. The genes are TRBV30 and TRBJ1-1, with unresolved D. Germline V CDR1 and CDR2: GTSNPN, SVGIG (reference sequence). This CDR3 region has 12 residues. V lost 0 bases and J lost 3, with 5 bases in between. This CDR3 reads CAWSVRYTEAFF. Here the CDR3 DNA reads TGTGCCTGGAGTGTACGGTACACTGAAGCTTTCTTT.

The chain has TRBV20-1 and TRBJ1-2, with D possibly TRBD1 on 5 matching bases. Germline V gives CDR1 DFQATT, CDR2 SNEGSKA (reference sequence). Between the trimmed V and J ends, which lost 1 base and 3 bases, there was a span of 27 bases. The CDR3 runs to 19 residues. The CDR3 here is CSARVMGEQTLQSHYGYTF. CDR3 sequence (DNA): TGCAGTGCTAGAGTAATGGGGGAACAGACACTCCAATCGCACTATGGCTACACCTTC.

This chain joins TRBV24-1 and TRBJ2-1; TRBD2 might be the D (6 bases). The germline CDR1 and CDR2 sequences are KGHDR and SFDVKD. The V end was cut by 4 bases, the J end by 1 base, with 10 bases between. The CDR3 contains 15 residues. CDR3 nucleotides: TGTGCCACCAGTGAGGGCGGGACGTCCTACAATGAGCAGTTCTTC. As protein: CATSEGGTSYNEQFF.

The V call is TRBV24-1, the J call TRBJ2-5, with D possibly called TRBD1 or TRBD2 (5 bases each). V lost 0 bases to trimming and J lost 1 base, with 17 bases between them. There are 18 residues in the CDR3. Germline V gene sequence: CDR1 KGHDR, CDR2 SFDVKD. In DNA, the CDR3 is TGTGCCACCAGTGATTTGCGGAACTGGGAGAGGGGCCAAGAGACCCAGTACTTC. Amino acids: CATSDLRNWERGQETQYF.

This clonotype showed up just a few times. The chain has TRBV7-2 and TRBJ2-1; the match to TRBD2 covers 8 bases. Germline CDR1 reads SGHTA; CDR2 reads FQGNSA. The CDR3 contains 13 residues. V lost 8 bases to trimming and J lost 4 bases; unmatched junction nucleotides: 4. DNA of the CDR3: TGTGCCAGCGGGGCGGGGGGTTACAATGAGCAGTTCTTC. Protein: CASGAGGYNEQFF.

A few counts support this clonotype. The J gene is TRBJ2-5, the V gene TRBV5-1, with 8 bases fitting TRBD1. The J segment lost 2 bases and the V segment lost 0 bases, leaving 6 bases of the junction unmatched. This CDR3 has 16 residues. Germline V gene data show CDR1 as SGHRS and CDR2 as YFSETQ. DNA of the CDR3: TGCGCCAGCAGCTTGGGACAGGGGACAGATCAAGAGACCCAGTACTTC. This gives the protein CASSLGQGTDQETQYF.

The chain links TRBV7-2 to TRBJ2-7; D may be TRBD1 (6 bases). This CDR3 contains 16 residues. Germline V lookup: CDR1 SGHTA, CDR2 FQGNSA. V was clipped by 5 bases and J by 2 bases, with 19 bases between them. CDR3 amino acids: CASSLQTGFPPYEQYV. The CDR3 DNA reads TGTGCCAGCAGCCTCCAAACAGGGTTCCCCCCCTACGAGCAGTACGTC.

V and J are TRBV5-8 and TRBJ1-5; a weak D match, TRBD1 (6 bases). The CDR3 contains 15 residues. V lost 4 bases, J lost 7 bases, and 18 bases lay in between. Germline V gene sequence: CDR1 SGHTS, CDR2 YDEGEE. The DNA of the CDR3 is TGTGCCAGCAGCCCAACACAGGGTAGGAACCAGCCCCAGCATTTT. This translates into CASSPTQGRNQPQHF.

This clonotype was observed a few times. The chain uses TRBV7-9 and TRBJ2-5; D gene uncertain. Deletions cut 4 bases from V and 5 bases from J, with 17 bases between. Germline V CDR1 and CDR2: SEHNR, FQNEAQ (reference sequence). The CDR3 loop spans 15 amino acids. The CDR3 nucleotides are TGTGCCAGCAGCTCATGGACCCCCCTCGGGGAGACCCAGTACTTC. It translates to CASSSWTPLGETQYF. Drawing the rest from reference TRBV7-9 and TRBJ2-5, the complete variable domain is DTGVSQNPRHKITKRGQNVTFRCDPISEHNRLYWYRQTLGQGPEFLTYFQNEAQLEKSRLLSDRFSAERPKGSFSTLEIQRTEQGDSAMYLCASSSWTPLGETQYFGPGTRLLVL.

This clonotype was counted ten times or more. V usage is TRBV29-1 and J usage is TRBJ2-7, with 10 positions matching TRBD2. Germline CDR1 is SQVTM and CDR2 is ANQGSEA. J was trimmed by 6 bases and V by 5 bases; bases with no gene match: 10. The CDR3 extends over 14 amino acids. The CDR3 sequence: CSVRLAGLRVEQYF. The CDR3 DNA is TGCAGCGTTCGACTAGCGGGCCTCCGGGTCGAGCAGTACTTC.

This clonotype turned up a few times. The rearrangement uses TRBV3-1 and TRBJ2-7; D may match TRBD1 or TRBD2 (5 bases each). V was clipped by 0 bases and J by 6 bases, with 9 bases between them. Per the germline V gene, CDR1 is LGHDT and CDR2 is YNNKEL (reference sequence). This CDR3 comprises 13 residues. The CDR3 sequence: CASSQDPGSEQYV. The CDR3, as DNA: TGTGCCAGCAGCCAAGACCCAGGGAGCGAGCAGTACGTC.